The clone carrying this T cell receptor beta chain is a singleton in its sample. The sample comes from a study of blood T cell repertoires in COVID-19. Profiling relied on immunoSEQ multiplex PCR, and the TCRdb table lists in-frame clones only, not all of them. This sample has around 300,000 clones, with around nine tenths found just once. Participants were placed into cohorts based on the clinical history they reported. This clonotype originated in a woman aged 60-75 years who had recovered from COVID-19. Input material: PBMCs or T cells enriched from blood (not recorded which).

In DNA form, the CDR3 reads TGTGCCAGCAGCCCCCAGGGGGCTTTAGGAACAGATACGCAGTATTTT. Translated: CASSPQGALGTDTQYF. J is TRBJ2-3 and V is TRBV11-3, with 8 nucleotides matching TRBD1. CDR1 is SGHNT and CDR2 is YENEEA in the germline V gene. The CDR3 length is 16 residues. J was trimmed by 3 bases and V by 5 bases; bases with no gene match: 10.